This T cell receptor beta chain was sequenced in a study of identical twins. Study-wide points: Model-predicted out-of-frame TCR alpha sharing fell below observed values in monozygotic twins. For cord blood, abundant beta clonotypes had fewer insertions, unlike memory repertoires, which showed none.

This clonotype was seen only a few times. Its cognate antigen is unknown. This may be a read error: a much more frequent sequence differs by one nucleotide. MiXCR was run by TCRdb on the 5' RACE reads, yielding one entry per CDR3 protein. This sample has approximately 890,000 distinct CDR3 sequences; more than 9% occur once, and the top ten carry around 1.5%. Healthy Caucasians, and only they, were the donors. V lost 3 bases to trimming and J lost 3 bases, with 8 bases between them. The germline CDR1 and CDR2 sequences are SNHLY and FYNNEI. CDR3 length: 13 amino acids. These same records also appear under a second study, on yellow fever vaccine responses in identical twins.

Input material: PBMCs. The receptor was isolated from a woman aged 18-29 years in good health. The chain carries TRBV2 and TRBJ1-1; TRBD1 might be the D (5 bases). The CDR3 here is CASSDREYTEAFF. CDR3 in DNA: TGTGCCAGCAGTGACAGGGAGTACACTGAAGCTTTCTTT.